This T cell receptor beta chain appears in the sequencing data of a study of cytomegalovirus exposure and HLA in healthy donors. Overall study results and limits: The study flagged approximately 180 TCR beta chains as cytomegalovirus-associated.

CDR1 is LGHNA, CDR2 YSLEER, per germline. The CDR3 spans 16 residues. V trimming: 4 bases; J trimming: 6 bases; junction bases outside the gene matches: 7. PCR involved 60 Vbeta and 13 Jbeta primers. Produced via immunoSEQ multiplex PCR; TCRdb's table is partial and in-frame only. Its listing shows roughly 120,000 clones. A remark on this clone: Its antigen is unknown.

This receptor was obtained from a man between 35 and 55 years old in good health and CMV-seronegative. The chain combines TRBV4-3 with TRBJ2-7, with 15 bases matching TRBD2. The source material was PBMCs. CDR3 DNA sequence: TGCGCCAGCAGCCGCGAGGGACTAGCGGGAGGATCCGAGCAGTACTTC. Translating it yields CASSREGLAGGSEQYF.